One and the same sample provided the 14 T cell receptor beta chains below, sequenced in a study of shared clonotypes between healthy human individuals. TCRdb keeps only in-frame clones here, not all; method: immunoSEQ multiplex PCR. Of 2,100,000 or so clones listed, 95% were seen once; the top ten hold roughly 0.13%. The sequencing input was naive CD4+ T cells sorted from blood. Specified subset: CD45RA+ positively selected. These receptors all stem from a man between 18 and 29 years old in good health.

The chain carries TRBV20-1 and TRBJ1-1, with 7 nucleotides matching TRBD1. J was trimmed by 7 bases and V by 6 bases; bases with no gene match: 5. The V gene's germline CDR1 is DFQATT and CDR2 SNEGSKA (reference sequence). This CDR3 has 11 amino acids. As DNA, the CDR3 is TGCAGTGCCTCGGACAGGTATGAAGCTTTCTTT. Protein product: CSASDRYEAFF.

This clone came up once. The V gene is TRBV19, the J gene TRBJ1-1; tentatively, D is TRBD1 (5 bases). In germline, CDR1 is LNHDA, CDR2 SQIVND (reference sequence). This CDR3 has 15 residues. V was pared by 10 bases and J by 0 bases, with 18 bases between. The CDR3 protein is CATHSGQYMNTEAFF. The CDR3 coding sequence is TGTGCCACTCACTCTGGACAATACATGAACACTGAAGCTTTCTTT.

The chain links TRBV6-1 to TRBJ1-5, with D tentatively TRBD1 (5 bases). Between the trimmed V and J ends, which lost 2 bases and 4 bases, there was a span of 9 bases. Looked up from germline, CDR1 is MNHNS and CDR2 is SASEGT. This CDR3 is built from 14 residues. This CDR3 reads CASSENWGNQPQHF. For the CDR3, the DNA is TGTGCCAGCAGTGAAAATTGGGGGAATCAGCCCCAGCATTTT.

V usage is TRBV6-6 and J usage is TRBJ2-6, with D unclear. Germline assignment: CDR1 MNHNY and CDR2 SVGAGI (reference sequence). Trimming stripped 2 bases from V and 0 bases from J, with 5 bases between. The CDR3 extends over 15 amino acids. The CDR3 nucleotides read TGTGCCAGCAGTTACAGTGTCTCTGGGGCCAACGTCCTGACTTTC. As protein: CASSYSVSGANVLTF.

This chain links TRBV2 with TRBJ2-5; the D gene is possibly TRBD2 (5 bases). Germline V gene data show CDR1 as SNHLY and CDR2 as FYNNEI. V was shortened by 6 bases and J by 1 base, with 12 bases between the two germline ends. This CDR3 is built from 14 residues. For the CDR3, the DNA is TGTGCCAGCAGCAAAAACGCGGGCCAAGAGACCCAGTACTTC. Residues: CASSKNAGQETQYF.

The gene calls are TRBV10-3 and TRBJ1-1, with no clear D. This CDR3 has 14 residues. In germline, CDR1 is ENHRY, CDR2 SYGVKD. V lost 0 bases to trimming and J lost 2 bases, with 7 bases between them. The CDR3 is CAISESVANTEAFF. CDR3 in DNA: TGTGCCATCAGTGAGTCGGTAGCAAACACTGAAGCTTTCTTT.

V and J are TRBV10-1 and TRBJ2-5, with TRBD2 identical over 9 bases. The germline CDR1 and CDR2 sequences are WNHNN and SYGVQD (reference sequence). The CDR3 is 15 residues long. J lost 2 bases, V lost 6 bases, and 7 bases had no gene match. Written as DNA, the CDR3 is TGCGCCAGCAGCTCGGCAGCGGGAGGACAAGAGACCCAGTACTTC. The encoded protein is CASSSAAGGQETQYF.

The gene calls are TRBV9 and TRBJ1-1; weak D call: TRBD1 (5 bases). Germline V gene lookup returns CDR1 SGDLS and CDR2 YYNGEE. The CDR3 contains 13 residues. V was pared by 3 bases and J by 4 bases, with 10 bases between. CDR3 nucleotides: TGTGCCAGCAGCGCGTGGGGGGGCACTGAAGCTTTCTTT. It specifies CASSAWGGTEAFF.

As concerns this clone: This same CDR3 is encoded by further DNA sequences in the sample. The chain employs TRBV2 and TRBJ1-5; the D gene is possibly TRBD1 (6 bases). Germline lookup yields CDR1 SNHLY and CDR2 FYNNEI. The CDR3 totals 12 residues. The germline V and J ends were trimmed by 6 bases and 4 bases, with 7 bases remaining between them. The chain's CDR3 is CASRQGNQPQHF. Written as DNA, the CDR3 is TGTGCCAGCAGGCAGGGGAATCAGCCCCAGCATTTT.

A remark on this clone: Other DNA sequences in the sample encode the same CDR3. The V gene is TRBV5-1, the J gene TRBJ2-2; 9 nucleotides agree with TRBD2. With 0 bases clipped from V and 4 bases from J, the junction kept 4 bases outside the gene matches. This CDR3 contains 16 residues. Germline V gene data show CDR1 as SGHRS and CDR2 as YFSETQ. CDR3 loop: CASSLGSSGVTGELFF. The CDR3, as DNA: TGCGCCAGCAGCTTGGGCTCTAGCGGGGTCACCGGGGAGCTGTTTTTT.

The V gene is TRBV7-9, the J gene TRBJ1-5; D might be TRBD1 (6 bases). The CDR3 length is 16 residues. Germline-derived CDR1 and CDR2 are SEHNR and FQNEAQ (reference sequence). The germline V and J ends were trimmed by 1 base and 8 bases, with 18 bases remaining between them. DNA for the CDR3: TGTGCCAGCAGCTTAGGACGGACAGAAACTGGCGAGCCCCAGCATTTT. Its protein is CASSLGRTETGEPQHF.

J is TRBJ1-4 and V is TRBV2; no reliable D call. Germline values: CDR1 SNHLY, CDR2 FYNNEI. This CDR3 is 13 amino acids long. Trimming stripped 4 bases from V and 5 bases from J, with 8 bases between. CDR3: CASSGQQNEKLFF. CDR3 nucleotides: TGTGCCAGCAGTGGGCAGCAAAATGAAAAACTGTTTTTT.

The V call is TRBV7-2, the J call TRBJ2-1, with TRBD2 matching 12 bases. Unmatched junction bases numbered 16, after V lost 3 bases and J lost 7 bases. The CDR3 runs to 19 residues. Germline-derived CDR1 and CDR2 are SGHTA and FQGNSA. The CDR3: CASSFVSLLAGGGWNEQFF. CDR3 coding DNA: TGTGCCAGCAGCTTTGTCTCTTTACTAGCGGGAGGAGGGTGGAATGAGCAGTTCTTC.

This chain uses TRBV18 with TRBJ1-1; D is ambiguous. Germline V lookup: CDR1 KGHSH, CDR2 LQKENI. Trimming left V 3 bases short and J 1 base short, with 9 bases between. The CDR3 extends over 14 amino acids. This CDR3 reads CASSPGLKNTEAFF. The CDR3 nucleotides read TGTGCCAGCTCACCTGGACTCAAGAACACTGAAGCTTTCTTT. Filled out from reference TRBV18 and TRBJ1-1, the complete variable domain reads NAGVMQNPRHLVRRRGQEARLRCSPMKGHSHVYWYRQLPEEGLKFMVYLQKENIIDESGMPKERFSAEFPKEGPSILRIQQVVRGDSAAYFCASSPGLKNTEAFFGQGTRLTVV.